The sequence of this T cell receptor (beta chain) was determined in a study of CD8 T cells in Susac syndrome (dated by TCRdb to about 2019). Looking at the study overall: Of the Susac syndrome patients who were sequenced, more than five had clinically active disease and eight or nine were in clinical remission. Susac syndrome patients were therapy-naive, on corticosteroids (some also receiving IVIg), or on IVIg alone at blood withdrawal. Repertoire sequencing was used to test whether CD8+ T cell activation and differentiation in Susac syndrome was antigen driven. Overall results and qualifications from the work: The TCR sequencing and HLA analysis was acknowledged to have included a relatively small number of individuals. In patients with Susac syndrome, the CD4+ T cell repertoire showed no detectable clonal expansion.

Peripheral blood CD8+ and CD4+ T cells from healthy donors, Susac syndrome patients and multiple sclerosis patients were profiled by high-throughput TCR beta sequencing. The Susac syndrome patients fulfilled recently defined diagnostic criteria for definite or probable disease. Bulk CD8+ and CD4+ T cells were purified by magnetic negative isolation, while CD8+ TEMRA cells were enriched using FACS. Blood was collected in EDTA tubes and processed within 24 hours, with PBMCs isolated through density gradient centrifugation. PBMCs destined for TCR sequencing were cryopreserved in liquid nitrogen and later thawed in a 37 °C water bath. The sorted or isolated CD4+, CD8+ and CD8+ TEMRA cells reached a purity of at least 90%. RNA was extracted using the RNeasy kit, and roughly 0.5 to 1 microgram was reverse transcribed with random hexamers. The immunoSEQ multiplex PCR assay, which covers 54 Vbeta and 13 Jbeta segments, was used to amplify TCR beta CDR3 regions. To correct PCR amplification bias, a synthetic template baseline was used for both primer optimization and computational correction. For the original study's pipeline: Reads were annotated to V, D and J genes according to IMGT and were analyzed with immunoSEQ Analyzer, with only productive sequences retained. To calculate clonality, Shannon entropy was normalized by log2 of the number of productive unique sequences and then subtracted from one. Public and private clones were assessed among the 100 most prevalent clones of each patient and control. Clones were defined as Susac-specific when absent from the healthy and MS cohorts, from over 950 published viral clones and from other ImmuneACCESS disease sequences. The public reads were reanalyzed by TCRdb: fastp trimming at Q25, MiXCR alignment, in-frame beta chains only. Merged by CDR3 protein, the rows form single entries marked with the most common genes and DNA. The V and J calls follow TCRdb's processing rather than the paper's. This sample is represented by about 94,000 distinct CDR3 sequences; just under 95% of them were singletons. Roughly 0.31% of the sample goes to the ten largest clones.

Trimming removed 3 bases from V and 10 bases from J, leaving 12 bases between the germline ends. The CDR3 goes from the cysteine to the phenylalanine over 13 residues. Of all the DNA, just the CDR3 is kept, 39 bases in frame from base 1. Based on the germline V gene, the CDR1 and CDR2 sequences are SGHTA and FQGNSA. Regarding this clonotype: Its antigen has not been determined. Base qualities are not provided; no much larger clone lies one nucleotide away.

The V gene is TRBV7-2 and the J gene is TRBJ1-4, with no confidently assigned D gene. The sample comprised CD4+ T cells from PBMCs. The sequence was obtained from a human donor with Susac syndrome. The bases read TGTGCCAGCAGCTTCGGGTCTAGCCGAAAACTGTTTTTT. It translates to CASSFGSSRKLFF.